This T cell receptor beta chain stems from a study of T-cell reconstitution after alpha-beta-depleted transplantation in children. Unique molecular identifiers were built into the TCRbeta library. TCRdb itself ran the PCR reads through MiXCR, one entry per CDR3 protein. The sample contains about 460,000 distinct CDR3 sequences, roughly 11% of which appear only once. With 2 bases clipped from V and 8 bases from J, the junction kept 18 bases outside the gene matches. The CDR3 sequence is 18 residues long. Germline V lookup: CDR1 SGDLS, CDR2 YYNGEE. This sequence was found in a female patient aged 2-9 years who had a stem cell transplant for aplastic anemia, so the T cells may come from the graft donor. The chain recombines TRBV9 with TRBJ2-1; 8 bases line up with TRBD1. This sample comprised PBMCs, mostly from graft donor cells, obtained 180 days after TCRalphabeta/CD19-depleted stem cell transplant. Here the CDR3 reads CASSVWDGQGHFGDEQFF. In DNA form, the CDR3 reads TGTGCCAGCAGCGTGTGGGATGGACAGGGACATTTTGGGGATGAGCAGTTCTTC. Based on the CDR3 plus reference TRBV9 and TRBJ2-1, the full variable domain is DSGVTQTPKHLITATGQRVTLRCSPRSGDLSVYWYQQSLDQGLQFLIQYYNGEERAKGNILERFSAQQFPDLHSELNLSSLELGDSALYFCASSVWDGQGHFGDEQFFGPGTRLTVL.